This T cell receptor beta chain was identified during a study of blood T cell repertoires in COVID-19. Turning to the study itself: Samples of COVID-19 (acute and convalescent) were obtained from the United States, Italy and Spain.

Recruited during active infection, patients (from Seattle) were subsequently followed longitudinally. The table came from immunoSEQ multiplex PCR; TCRdb's copy has only in-frame clones and leaves some out. The sample comprises roughly 60,000 clones, over 80% of which are singletons, and more than 8.5% rests with the top ten. The V gene's germline CDR1 is MDHEN and CDR2 SYDVKM. V shed 3 bases and J shed 5 bases, with 10 bases lying between them. There are 13 residues in the CDR3. The chain links TRBV28 to TRBJ1-2, with a weak D call TRBD1 (5 bases). The receptor was isolated from a man between 25 and 39 years old with COVID-19, enrolled during active disease. Sequencing was carried out using peripheral blood. The CDR3 DNA follows: TGTGCCAGCAGTTTCAATGACAGATATGGCTACACCTTC. This gives the protein CASSFNDRYGYTF.